This entry features one T cell receptor (beta chain) sequence. Antigen unknown. V was cut by 5 bases and J by 4 bases, with 24 bases left in between. The germline V gene encodes CDR1 MNHEY and CDR2 SMNVEV (reference sequence). The CDR3 is made up of 18 amino acids. The sample belongs to a study of T cell responses to AZD1222 COVID-19 vaccine. Study results and limitations: With two AZD1222 doses given, Spike-specific TCR breadth and depth both rose. Repertoire collection took place solely once the T cell response had peaked. Baseline testing showed seropositivity in only 6 or 7 AZD1222 recipients.

Second-dose recipients at about 4 or about 12 weeks were treated as one pooled group. Only in-frame clones appear in the TCRdb table, and some are missing; sequencing was by immunoSEQ multiplex PCR. This table has 120,000 to 150,000 clones, roughly nine tenths appearing once. The sequence came from an adult who received the AZD1222 COVID-19 vaccine. The sequences come from peripheral blood, collected 28 days after the second AZD1222 dose. The V and J genes are TRBV27 and TRBJ2-1; D possibly matches TRBD1 or TRBD2 (5 bases each). This CDR3 is CASSPPRGLAPGYNEQFF. The CDR3 nucleotides read TGTGCCAGCAGTCCCCCGAGGGGCCTAGCCCCGGGGTACAATGAGCAGTTCTTC.